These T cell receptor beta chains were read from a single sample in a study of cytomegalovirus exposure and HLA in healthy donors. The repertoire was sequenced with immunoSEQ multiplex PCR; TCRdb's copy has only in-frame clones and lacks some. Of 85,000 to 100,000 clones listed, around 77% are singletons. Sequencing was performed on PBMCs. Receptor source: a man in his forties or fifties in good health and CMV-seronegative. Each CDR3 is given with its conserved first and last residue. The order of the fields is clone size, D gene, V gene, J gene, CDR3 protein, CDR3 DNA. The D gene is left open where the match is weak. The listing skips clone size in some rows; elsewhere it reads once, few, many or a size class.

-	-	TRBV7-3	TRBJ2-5	CASSLSPGETQYF	TGTGCCAGCAGCTTATCTCCGGGGGAGACCCAGTACTTC
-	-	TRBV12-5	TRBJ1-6	CASGLRGQNSPLHF	TGTGCTAGTGGTTTGAGGGGTCAGAATTCACCCCTCCACTTT
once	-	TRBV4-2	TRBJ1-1	CASSGSTVRTTEAFF	TGTGCCAGCAGCGGTTCGACAGTTCGAACGACTGAAGCTTTCTTT
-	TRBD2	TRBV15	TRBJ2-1	CATRGTSGNNEQFF	TGTGCCACCAGAGGGACTAGCGGAAACAATGAGCAGTTCTTC
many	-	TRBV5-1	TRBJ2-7	CASSWDKAYEQYF	TGCGCCAGCAGCTGGGACAAGGCCTACGAGCAGTACTTC
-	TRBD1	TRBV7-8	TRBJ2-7	CASSLIGTGKYEQYF	TGTGCCAGCAGCTTAATCGGGACAGGGAAGTACGAGCAGTACTTC
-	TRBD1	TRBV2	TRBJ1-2	CASSAPRGLGYGYTF	TGTGCCAGCAGTGCCCCCAGGGGGCTCGGCTATGGCTACACCTTC
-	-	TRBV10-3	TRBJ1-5	CASQTDNQPQHF	TGTGCCAGCCAGACAGATAATCAGCCCCAGCATTTT
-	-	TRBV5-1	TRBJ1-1	CASSLGSRAANTEAFF	TGCGCCAGCAGCTTGGGGAGCAGGGCTGCAAACACTGAAGCTTTCTTT
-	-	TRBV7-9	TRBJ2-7	CASSSVGPQANEQYF	TGTGCCAGCAGTTCGGTGGGGCCACAAGCTAACGAGCAGTACTTC
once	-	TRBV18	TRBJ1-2	CASSSDSYGYTF	TGTGCCAGCTCGTCTGACAGCTATGGCTACACCTTC
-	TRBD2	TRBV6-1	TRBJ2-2	CAGGTGGPVGELFF	TGTGCCGGGGGCACGGGAGGGCCCGTCGGGGAGCTGTTTTTT
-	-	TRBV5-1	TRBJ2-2	CASSPTNLLRGELFF	TGCGCCAGCAGCCCGACTAATCTGCTTCGAGGGGAGCTGTTTTTT
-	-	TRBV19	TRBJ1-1	CASNSQGMNTEAFF	TGTGCCAGTAATTCCCAGGGAATGAACACTGAAGCTTTCTTT
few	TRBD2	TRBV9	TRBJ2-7	CASSVGLGLAGVGEQYF	TGTGCCAGCAGCGTAGGCTTGGGACTAGCGGGAGTTGGCGAGCAGTACTTC
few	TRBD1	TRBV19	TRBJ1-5	CASSTLGTGVTQPQHF	TGTGCCAGTAGTACCCTCGGGACAGGGGTGACTCAGCCCCAGCATTTT
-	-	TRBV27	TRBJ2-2	CATRDSPPNTGELFF	TGTGCCACCCGAGACTCCCCCCCGAACACCGGGGAGCTGTTTTTT
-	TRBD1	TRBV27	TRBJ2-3	CASSSGTGTDTQYF	TGTGCCAGCAGTTCTGGGACAGGGACAGATACGCAGTATTTT
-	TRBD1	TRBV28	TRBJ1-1	CASSPLTGRTEAFF	TGTGCCAGCAGTCCCCTGACAGGGAGGACTGAAGCTTTCTTT
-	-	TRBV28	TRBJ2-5	CASSLNRGGETQYF	TGTGCCAGCAGTTTAAATCGGGGTGGGGAGACCCAGTACTTC
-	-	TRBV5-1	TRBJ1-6	CASSLAQQGFGSPLHF	TGCGCCAGCAGCTTGGCCCAGCAGGGCTTCGGTTCACCCCTCCACTTT
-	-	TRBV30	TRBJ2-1	CAWRTGIYNEQFF	TGTGCCTGGAGGACAGGCATTTACAATGAGCAGTTCTTC
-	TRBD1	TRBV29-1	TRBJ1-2	CSLGGRTGGTGGYTF	TGCAGCCTGGGGGGCAGGACAGGGGGTACCGGTGGCTACACCTTC
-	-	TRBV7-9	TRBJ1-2	CASSLVGQGYGYTF	TGTGCCAGCAGCTTAGTAGGGCAGGGCTATGGCTACACCTTC
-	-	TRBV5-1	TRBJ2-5	CASSARDMYQETQYF	TGCGCCAGCAGCGCCCGGGACATGTACCAAGAGACCCAGTACTTC
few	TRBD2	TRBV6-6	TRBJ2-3	CASSYSEAGNTQYF	TGTGCCAGCAGTTACTCAGAAGCGGGAAATACGCAGTATTTT
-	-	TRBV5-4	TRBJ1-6	CASTPTRGVLPSPLHF	TGTGCCAGCACCCCTACCAGAGGAGTACTCCCTTCACCCCTCCACTTT
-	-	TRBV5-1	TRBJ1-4	CTSSLGGDEKLFF	TGCACCAGCAGCTTGGGCGGTGACGAAAAACTGTTTTTT
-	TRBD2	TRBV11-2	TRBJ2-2	CASSPLAGGPFTGELFF	TGTGCCAGCAGCCCACTAGCGGGAGGGCCCTTCACCGGGGAGCTGTTTTTT
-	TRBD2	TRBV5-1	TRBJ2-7	CASSGRAAGGLGEQYF	TGCGCCAGCAGCGGCCGTGCGGCGGGAGGGCTGGGCGAGCAGTACTTC
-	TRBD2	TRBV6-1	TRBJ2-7	CASRGGVPPYEQYF	TGTGCCAGCAGGGGAGGGGTACCCCCCTACGAGCAGTACTTC
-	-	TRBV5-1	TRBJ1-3	CASSLGGTDPTIYF	TGCGCCAGCAGCTTGGGGGGCACCGACCCCACCATATATTTT
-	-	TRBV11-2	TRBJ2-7	CASSWSDQYEQYF	TGTGCCAGCAGCTGGAGCGACCAGTACGAGCAGTACTTC
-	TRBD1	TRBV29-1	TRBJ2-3	CSAGQDTDTQYF	TGCAGCGCGGGACAGGACACAGATACGCAGTATTTT
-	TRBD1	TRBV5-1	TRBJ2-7	CASRDWGQGRYEQYF	TGCGCCAGCAGGGACTGGGGACAGGGGAGGTACGAGCAGTACTTC
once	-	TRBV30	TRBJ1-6	CAWRSTGGGNSPLNF	TGTGCCTGGAGGAGTACGGGAGGGGGGAATTCACCCCTCAACTTT
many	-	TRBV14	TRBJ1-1	CASSQDPAGKSEAFF	TGTGCCAGCAGCCAAGATCCCGCGGGGAAGTCTGAAGCTTTCTTT
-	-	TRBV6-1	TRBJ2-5	CATTMRGPETQYF	TGTGCCACCACCATGAGAGGGCCCGAGACCCAGTACTTC
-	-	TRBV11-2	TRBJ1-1	CASSLDRRGNAEAFF	TGTGCCAGCAGCTTAGATCGGCGGGGGAATGCTGAAGCTTTCTTT
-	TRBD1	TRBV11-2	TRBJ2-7	CASSSGQGVRTYEQYF	TGTGCCAGCAGCTCCGGGCAGGGGGTCCGCACCTACGAGCAGTACTTC
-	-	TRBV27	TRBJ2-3	CASSVRSLLTSTDTQYF	TGTGCCAGCAGTGTAAGGTCTCTATTGACTAGCACAGATACGCAGTATTTT
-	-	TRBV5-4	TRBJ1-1	CASSARQSNTEAFF	TGTGCCAGCAGCGCGAGACAGAGTAACACTGAAGCTTTCTTT
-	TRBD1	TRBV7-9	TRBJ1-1	CASTGTGGTEAFF	TGTGCCAGCACGGGGACAGGGGGCACTGAAGCTTTCTTT
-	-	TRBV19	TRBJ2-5	CASSMGRGAGETQYF	TGTGCCAGTAGTATGGGTCGGGGGGCAGGAGAGACCCAGTACTTC
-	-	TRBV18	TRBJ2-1	CASSPGLNNEQFF	TGTGCCAGCTCACCCGGACTAAACAATGAGCAGTTCTTC
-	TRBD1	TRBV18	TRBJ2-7	CATGTATYEQYF	TGTGCCACCGGGACAGCAACCTACGAGCAGTACTTC
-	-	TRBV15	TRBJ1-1	CATSRGGPVTEAFF	TGTGCCACCAGCAGAGGTGGGCCGGTCACTGAAGCTTTCTTT
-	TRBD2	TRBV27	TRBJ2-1	CASSEAGAYNEQFF	TGTGCCAGCAGTGAAGCGGGAGCCTACAATGAGCAGTTCTTC
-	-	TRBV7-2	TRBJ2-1	CASSRRQGSHNEQFF	TGTGCCAGCAGCCGAAGGCAGGGGTCCCACAATGAGCAGTTCTTC
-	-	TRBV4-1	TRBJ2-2	CASSQETWDTNTGELFF	TGCGCCAGCAGCCAAGAAACGTGGGACACGAACACCGGGGAGCTGTTTTTT
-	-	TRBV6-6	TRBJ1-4	CASSYPLKTGFF	TGTGCCAGCAGTTACCCCCTCAAAACTGGTTTTTTT
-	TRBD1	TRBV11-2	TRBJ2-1	CASSSGQGFRDEQFF	TGTGCCAGCAGCTCTGGACAGGGGTTTCGGGATGAGCAGTTCTTC
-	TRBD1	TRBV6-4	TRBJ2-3	CASGPGQGGTDTQYF	TGTGCCAGCGGCCCGGGACAGGGTGGTACAGATACGCAGTATTTT
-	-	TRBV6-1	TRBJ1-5	CASSDLGGSNQPQHF	TGTGCCAGCAGTGACTTGGGGGGAAGCAATCAGCCCCAGCATTTT
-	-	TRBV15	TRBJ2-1	CATSETPGLLQNEQFF	TGTGCCACCAGCGAAACCCCCGGACTTCTCCAAAATGAGCAGTTCTTC
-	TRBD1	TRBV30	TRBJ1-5	CAWGQGGDQPQHF	TGTGCCTGGGGACAGGGGGGAGATCAGCCCCAGCATTTT
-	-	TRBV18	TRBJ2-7	CASSSARESVREQYF	TGTGCCAGCTCCTCCGCGCGGGAAAGCGTCCGGGAGCAGTACTTC
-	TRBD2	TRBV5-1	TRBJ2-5	CASRLAGLGETQYF	TGCGCCAGCAGGCTAGCGGGACTCGGGGAGACCCAGTACTTC
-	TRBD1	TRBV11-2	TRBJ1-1	CASSATGVTEAFF	TGTGCCAGCAGCGCCACAGGGGTCACTGAAGCTTTCTTT
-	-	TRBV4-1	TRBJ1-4	CASSQATDSSNEKLFF	TGCGCCAGCAGCCAAGCAACGGACAGTTCTAATGAAAAACTGTTTTTT